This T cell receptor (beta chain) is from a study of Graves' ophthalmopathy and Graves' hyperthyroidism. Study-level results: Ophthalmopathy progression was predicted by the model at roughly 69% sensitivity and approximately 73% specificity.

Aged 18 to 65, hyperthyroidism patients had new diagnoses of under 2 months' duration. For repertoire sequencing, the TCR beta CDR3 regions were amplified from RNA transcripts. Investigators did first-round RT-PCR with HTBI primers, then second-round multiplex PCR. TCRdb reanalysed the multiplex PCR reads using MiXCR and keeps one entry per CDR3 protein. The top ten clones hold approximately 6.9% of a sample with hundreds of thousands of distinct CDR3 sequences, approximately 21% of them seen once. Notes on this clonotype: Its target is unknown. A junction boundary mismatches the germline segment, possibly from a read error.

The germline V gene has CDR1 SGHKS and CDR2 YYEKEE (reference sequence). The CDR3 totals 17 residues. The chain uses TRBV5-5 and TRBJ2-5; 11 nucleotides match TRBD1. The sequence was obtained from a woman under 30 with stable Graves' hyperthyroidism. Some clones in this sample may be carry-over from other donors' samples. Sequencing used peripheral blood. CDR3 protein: CASSIAGTGGARETQDF. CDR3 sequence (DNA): TGTGCCAGCAGCATAGCCGGGACAGGGGGTGCGCGGGAGACCCAGGACTTC.